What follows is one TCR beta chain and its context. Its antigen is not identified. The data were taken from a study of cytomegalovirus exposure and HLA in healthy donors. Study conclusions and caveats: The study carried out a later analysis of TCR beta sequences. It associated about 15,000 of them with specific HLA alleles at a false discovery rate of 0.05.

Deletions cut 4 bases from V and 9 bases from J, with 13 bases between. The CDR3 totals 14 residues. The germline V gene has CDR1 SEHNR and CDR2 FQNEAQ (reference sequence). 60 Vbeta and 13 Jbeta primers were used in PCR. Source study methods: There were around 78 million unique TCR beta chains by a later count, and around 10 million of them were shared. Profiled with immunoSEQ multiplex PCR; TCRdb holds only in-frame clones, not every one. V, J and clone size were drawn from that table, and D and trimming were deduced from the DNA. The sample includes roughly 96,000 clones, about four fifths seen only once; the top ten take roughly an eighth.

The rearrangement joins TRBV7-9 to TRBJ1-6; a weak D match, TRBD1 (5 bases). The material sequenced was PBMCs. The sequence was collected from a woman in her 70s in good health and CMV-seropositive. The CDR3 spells CASSSLTGGSPLHF. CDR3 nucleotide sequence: TGTGCCAGCAGCTCTTTGACCGGGGGTTCACCCCTCCACTTT.